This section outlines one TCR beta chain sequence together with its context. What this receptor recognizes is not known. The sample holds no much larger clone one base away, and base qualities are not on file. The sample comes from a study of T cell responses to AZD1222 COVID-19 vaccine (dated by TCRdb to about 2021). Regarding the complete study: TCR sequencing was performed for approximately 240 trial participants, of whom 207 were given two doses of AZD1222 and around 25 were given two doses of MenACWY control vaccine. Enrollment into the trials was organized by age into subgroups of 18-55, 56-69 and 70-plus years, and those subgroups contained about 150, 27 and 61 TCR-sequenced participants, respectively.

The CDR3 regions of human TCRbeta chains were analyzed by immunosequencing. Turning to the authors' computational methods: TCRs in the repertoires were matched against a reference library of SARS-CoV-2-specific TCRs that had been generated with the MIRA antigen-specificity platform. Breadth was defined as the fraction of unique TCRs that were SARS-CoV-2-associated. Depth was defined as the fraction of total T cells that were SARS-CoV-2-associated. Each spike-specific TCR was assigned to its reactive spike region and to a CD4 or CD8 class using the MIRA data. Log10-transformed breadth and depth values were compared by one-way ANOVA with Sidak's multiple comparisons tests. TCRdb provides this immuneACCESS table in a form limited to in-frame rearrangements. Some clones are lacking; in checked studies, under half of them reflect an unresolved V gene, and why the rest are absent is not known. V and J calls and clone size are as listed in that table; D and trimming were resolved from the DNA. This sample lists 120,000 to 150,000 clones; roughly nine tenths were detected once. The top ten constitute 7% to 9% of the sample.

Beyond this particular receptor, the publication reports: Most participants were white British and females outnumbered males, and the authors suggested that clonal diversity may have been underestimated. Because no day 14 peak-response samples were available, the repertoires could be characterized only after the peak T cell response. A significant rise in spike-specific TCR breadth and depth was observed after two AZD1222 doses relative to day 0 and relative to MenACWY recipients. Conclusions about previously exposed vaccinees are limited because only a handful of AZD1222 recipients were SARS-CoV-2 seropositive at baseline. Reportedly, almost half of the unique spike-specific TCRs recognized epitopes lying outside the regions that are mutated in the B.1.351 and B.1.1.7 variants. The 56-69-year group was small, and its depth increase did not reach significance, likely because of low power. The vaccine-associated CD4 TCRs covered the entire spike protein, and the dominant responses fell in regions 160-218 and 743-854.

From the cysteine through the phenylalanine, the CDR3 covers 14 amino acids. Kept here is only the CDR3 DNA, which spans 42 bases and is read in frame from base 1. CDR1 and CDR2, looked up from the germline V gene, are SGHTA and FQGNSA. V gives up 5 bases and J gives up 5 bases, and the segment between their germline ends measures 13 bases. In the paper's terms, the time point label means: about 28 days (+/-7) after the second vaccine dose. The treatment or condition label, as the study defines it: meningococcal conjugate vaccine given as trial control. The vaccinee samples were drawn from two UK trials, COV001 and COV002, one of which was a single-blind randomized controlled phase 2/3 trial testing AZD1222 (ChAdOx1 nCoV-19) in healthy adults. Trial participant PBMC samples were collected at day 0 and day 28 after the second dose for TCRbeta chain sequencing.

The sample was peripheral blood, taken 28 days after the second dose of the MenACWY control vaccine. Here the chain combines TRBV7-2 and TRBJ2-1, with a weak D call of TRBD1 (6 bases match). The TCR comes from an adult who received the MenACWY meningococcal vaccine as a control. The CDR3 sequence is CASSPGQTNNEQFF. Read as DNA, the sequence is TGTGCCAGCAGCCCTGGACAGACTAACAATGAGCAGTTCTTC.